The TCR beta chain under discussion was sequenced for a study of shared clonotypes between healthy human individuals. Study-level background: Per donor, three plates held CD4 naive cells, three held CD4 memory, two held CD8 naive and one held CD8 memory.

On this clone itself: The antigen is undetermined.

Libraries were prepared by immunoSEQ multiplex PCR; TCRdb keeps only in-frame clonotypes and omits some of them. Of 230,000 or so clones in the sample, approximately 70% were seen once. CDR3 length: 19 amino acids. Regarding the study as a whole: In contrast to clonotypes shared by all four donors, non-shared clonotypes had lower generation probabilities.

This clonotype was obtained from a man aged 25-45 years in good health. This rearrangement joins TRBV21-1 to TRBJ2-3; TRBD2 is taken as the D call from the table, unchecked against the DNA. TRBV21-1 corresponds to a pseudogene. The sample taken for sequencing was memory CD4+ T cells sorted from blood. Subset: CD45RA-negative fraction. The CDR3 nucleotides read TGTGCCAGCAGCAAAGCTAGCGGGAGGGCCCGGGCACACACAGATACGCAGTATTTT. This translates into CASSKASGRARAHTDTQYF.